The rows below give T cell receptor beta chains drawn from one sample of a study of blood T cell repertoires in COVID-19. Repertoires were generated with immunoSEQ multiplex PCR, while TCRdb's copy carries only in-frame clones and drops some. Of 150,000 to 200,000 clones detected, around 86% appear once; the ten largest clones hold around 8.2%. The specimen sequenced was peripheral blood. All receptors derive from a man between 60 and 70 years old with acute or convalescent COVID-19. Both conserved end residues are part of each CDR3. A D gene is named only where the DNA matches it firmly. Not all rows give a size; the values are once, few, many and, for expanded clones, a class.

v_call	d_call	j_call	clone_size	cdr3_aa	cdr3_nt
TRBV5-6	TRBD1	TRBJ2-7	.	CASSFVGQATHYEQYF	TGTGCCAGCAGCTTTGTGGGACAGGCGACACACTACGAGCAGTACTTC
TRBV4-2	.	TRBJ2-7	.	CASSQGGEQTYEQYF	TGTGCCAGCAGCCAAGGCGGGGAGCAAACCTACGAGCAGTACTTC
TRBV27	.	TRBJ2-1	many	CASSPRDTYNEQFF	TGTGCCAGCAGTCCCCGGGACACTTACAATGAGCAGTTCTTC
TRBV6-6	.	TRBJ1-2	once	CASRPGFSGGGYTF	TGTGCCAGCAGGCCAGGGTTTTCTGGCGGTGGCTACACCTTC
TRBV2	TRBD1	TRBJ1-2	.	CASRGTGESTF	TGTGCCAGCAGAGGGACAGGGGAGAGCACCTTC
TRBV19	TRBD1	TRBJ1-1	once	CASSIDPGGNTEAFF	TGTGCCAGTAGTATAGATCCAGGGGGAAACACTGAAGCTTTCTTT
TRBV5-1	TRBD1	TRBJ2-7	.	CASRGTGPYEQYF	TGCGCCAGCAGAGGGACAGGTCCCTACGAGCAGTACTTC
TRBV6-1	.	TRBJ1-5	.	CASSEVQNQPQHF	TGTGCCAGCAGTGAAGTACAGAATCAGCCCCAGCATTTT
TRBV2	TRBD1	TRBJ2-1	once	CASSGDRGYEQFF	TGTGCCAGCAGTGGGGACAGGGGTTATGAGCAGTTCTTC
TRBV2	TRBD1	TRBJ1-1	.	CASREQGAFTEAFF	TGTGCCAGCAGAGAACAGGGGGCGTTCACTGAAGCTTTCTTT
TRBV5-4	TRBD1	TRBJ1-6	.	CASSFEGTGGSPLHF	TGTGCCAGCAGTTTTGAGGGGACAGGGGGTTCACCCCTCCACTTT
TRBV4-1	.	TRBJ1-3	.	CASSQATTDPSGNTIYF	TGCGCCAGCAGCCAAGCCACAACAGATCCCTCTGGAAACACCATATATTTT
TRBV29-1	.	TRBJ2-1	.	CSTRRGSSISYNEQFF	TGCAGCACGCGGAGGGGCAGTAGTATCTCCTACAATGAGCAGTTCTTC
TRBV7-6	TRBD1	TRBJ1-6	few	CASSLDVGTGNSPLHF	TGTGCCAGCAGCTTAGATGTCGGGACAGGGAATTCACCCCTCCACTTT
TRBV28	.	TRBJ2-6	.	CASLYAGVGANVLTF	TGTGCCAGCTTATACGCAGGGGTAGGGGCCAACGTCCTGACTTTC
TRBV28	TRBD1	TRBJ1-5	once	CASSPRLGTAYSNQPQHF	TGTGCCAGCAGCCCCCGGCTGGGGACAGCTTATAGCAATCAGCCCCAGCATTTT
TRBV7-9	.	TRBJ1-1	.	CASSNAGYTEAFF	TGTGCCAGCAGCAACGCCGGGTACACTGAAGCTTTCTTT
TRBV2	TRBD2	TRBJ2-1	many	CASSLRVAGALNEQFF	TGTGCCAGCAGTTTAAGGGTAGCGGGAGCCCTCAATGAGCAGTTCTTC
TRBV12-3/TRBV12-4	.	TRBJ2-5	.	CASSFGDETQYF	TGTGCCAGCAGTTTCGGGGATGAGACCCAGTACTTC
TRBV14	TRBD2	TRBJ2-1	.	CASSPFVLAGDLYNEQFF	TGTGCCAGCAGCCCCTTTGTGCTAGCGGGAGACCTCTACAATGAGCAGTTCTTC
TRBV2	TRBD2	TRBJ2-1	.	CASNLLAGIDPSYNEQFF	TGTGCCAGCAATCTCCTAGCGGGAATTGATCCCTCCTACAATGAGCAGTTCTTC
TRBV30	.	TRBJ1-1	.	CAWSRTSGAGTEAFF	TGTGCCTGGAGCCGTACGTCTGGGGCTGGCACTGAAGCTTTCTTT
TRBV15	.	TRBJ1-1	.	CATSRADTEAFF	TGTGCCACCAGCAGAGCGGACACTGAAGCTTTCTTT
TRBV15	TRBD1	TRBJ2-1	.	CATSTRTGTNEQFF	TGTGCCACCAGCACGAGGACAGGGACCAATGAGCAGTTCTTC
TRBV7-6	TRBD1	TRBJ1-1	.	CASSSTGGTNTEAFF	TGTGCCAGCAGCTCGACAGGGGGGACGAACACTGAAGCTTTCTTT
TRBV24-1	TRBD2	TRBJ2-5	.	CATSASGRAQETQYF	TGTGCCACCAGTGCCAGCGGGAGGGCCCAAGAGACCCAGTACTTC
TRBV20-1	.	TRBJ1-2	.	CSADSSDGYTF	TGCAGTGCGGACAGTAGTGATGGCTACACCTTC
TRBV25-1	.	TRBJ2-1	.	CASSVSKRMAEQFF	TGTGCCAGCAGTGTCTCGAAGCGGATGGCTGAGCAGTTCTTC
TRBV30	.	TRBJ1-4	once	CAWSVLNQGKLFF	TGTGCCTGGAGTGTACTGAACCAGGGAAAACTGTTTTTT
TRBV7-3	.	TRBJ1-2	.	CASSLGGSNYGYTF	TGTGCCAGCAGCCTCGGGGGATCTAACTATGGCTACACCTTC
TRBV19	TRBD1	TRBJ2-1	.	CASSIVGGRYNEQFF	TGTGCCAGTAGTATAGTAGGGGGCAGGTACAATGAGCAGTTCTTC
TRBV5-1	TRBD2	TRBJ2-7	few	CASTPASGSSYEQYF	TGCGCCAGCACCCCCGCTAGCGGGAGCTCCTACGAGCAGTACTTC
TRBV5-1	TRBD1	TRBJ2-3	.	CASSNYRGIDTQYF	TGCGCCAGCAGCAACTACAGGGGGATCGATACGCAGTATTTT
TRBV18	.	TRBJ1-2	.	CASSPLDRTNYGYTF	TGTGCCAGCTCACCACTAGACAGGACTAACTATGGCTACACCTTC
TRBV7-2	TRBD1	TRBJ2-1	.	CASSPRAGGPGSYNEQFF	TGTGCCAGCAGCCCCCGGGCAGGGGGCCCTGGCTCCTACAATGAGCAGTTCTTC
TRBV9	TRBD1	TRBJ2-3	.	CASSRTGAPSDTQYF	TGTGCCAGCAGCCGGACAGGGGCCCCGTCCGATACGCAGTATTTT
TRBV20-1	TRBD1	TRBJ1-6	.	CSASGGDRSVDSPLHF	TGCAGTGCTAGTGGCGGGGACAGGAGTGTGGATTCACCCCTCCACTTT
TRBV28	.	TRBJ1-4	.	CASSRTVNEKLFF	TGTGCCAGCAGTCGGACAGTTAATGAAAAACTGTTTTTT
TRBV19	.	TRBJ1-3	.	CAIRLGNTIYF	TGTGCCATAAGACTCGGAAACACCATATATTTT
TRBV27	TRBD1	TRBJ1-2	.	CASSRRQGLQGGYTF	TGTGCCAGCAGTCGAAGACAGGGGTTACAGGGGGGCTACACCTTC
TRBV28	TRBD1	TRBJ1-6	few	CASRTGTGGSPLHF	TGTGCCAGCAGAACCGGGACAGGGGGATCACCCCTCCACTTT
TRBV28	.	TRBJ1-2	once	CASSPNRAPNYGYTF	TGTGCCAGCAGCCCTAACAGGGCTCCTAACTATGGCTACACCTTC
TRBV5-4	TRBD2	TRBJ2-7	.	CASSAPGGRTSGRLGNEQYF	TGTGCCAGCAGCGCCCCGGGGGGACGGACTAGCGGGAGGCTTGGTAACGAGCAGTACTTC